The sequence of this T cell receptor (beta chain) was determined in a study of blood T cell repertoires in COVID-19. Study-wide context: Collection of acute and convalescent COVID-19 samples took place in the United States, Italy and Spain. T cells, B-cell-depleted T cells, or PBMCs supplied cDNA or gDNA.

In the original workflow: From reference gene primer amplification, estimates of nucleated cell counts were derived. Only in-frame clones appear in the TCRdb table, and some are missing; sequencing was by immunoSEQ multiplex PCR. V and J calls and clone size come straight from that table; D and trimming were deduced from the DNA. The sample has just over 70,000 clones, roughly 77% seen once; the top ten hold 35%. Trimming took off 5 bases at V and 8 bases at J, with 12 bases between the two ends. The length of the CDR3 is 13 residues. CDR1 is PRHDT, CDR2 FYEKMQ, per germline (reference sequence). The TCR was taken from a woman in her 70s with acute or convalescent COVID-19. The sequenced sample was peripheral blood. The chain has TRBV13 and TRBJ1-4, with D possibly matching TRBD1 (6 bases). In DNA form, the CDR3 reads TGTGCCAGCAGCCTCCGCGGGGGCGAAAAACTGTTTTTT. Translated, it gives CASSLRGGEKLFF. Variable domain in full (rest from reference TRBV13 and TRBJ1-4): AAGVIQSPRHLIKEKRETATLKCYPIPRHDTVYWYQQGPGQDPQFLISFYEKMQSDKGSIPDRFSAQQFSDYHSELNMSSLELGDSALYFCASSLRGGEKLFFGSGTQLSVL.